This T cell receptor (beta chain) appears in the sequencing data of a study of immune cell composition in non-small cell lung cancer. Broader study findings: Shared sequences between tumour-reactive and dominant in vivo clones were not proven. Lung adenocarcinomas had lower top 10 clone scores and clonality than squamous tumours. Adenocarcinomas with higher top tumour-associated clone frequency had more reactive TILs.

Genomic DNA came from frozen unsorted single-cell suspensions. Data came from immunoSEQ multiplex PCR; TCRdb stores just in-frame clones and leaves some out. The repertoire holds 14,000 or so clones, with 65% to 85% as singletons. This clone was counted between two and nine times. Its specificity is not known. This CDR3 comprises 16 residues. Trimming at V came to 5 bases and at J to 8 bases, leaving 9 bases not matched to a gene. Germline CDR1 reads LNHDA; CDR2 reads SQIVND (reference sequence). The chain combines TRBV19 with TRBJ1-4, with 12 nucleotides matching TRBD1. The sequence was obtained from a human donor with non-small cell lung cancer. Sequenced material: lung tumor tissue. CDR3 coding DNA: TGTGCCAGTAGTTACGGGACAGGGGGCGCCGAGGAAAAACTGTTTTTT. This translates into CASSYGTGGAEEKLFF.